Below, 30 T cell receptor beta chains from the same sample are listed, as sequenced in a study of graft-versus-host responses after intestinal transplantation. For these TCRs, the target antigens are not known. Produced via immunoSEQ multiplex PCR; TCRdb's table is partial and in-frame only. The table records about 70,000 clones, approximately 80% of them present only once. The specimen comprised unstimulated CD4+ T cells sorted from spleen or lymph node cells, sampled before transplant. The origin of the receptors is a human donor who was the organ donor for an intestinal transplant.

The chain links TRBV5-8 to TRBJ2-7; possible D gene TRBD2, 5 bases. V lost 2 bases, J lost 1 base, and 7 bases lay in between. Per the germline V gene, CDR1 is SGHTS and CDR2 is YDEGEE. The CDR3 runs to 13 residues. CDR3 region: CASSFLASYEQYV. The CDR3 nucleotides are TGTGCCAGCAGCTTCTTAGCGTCCTACGAGCAGTACGTC.

The chain is built from TRBV29-1 and TRBJ2-2; D is possibly TRBD2 (5 bases). Germline-derived CDR1 and CDR2 are SQVTM and ANQGSEA. The ends were cut back, 5 bases at V and 3 bases at J, with 13 bases in the middle. This CDR3 spans 14 amino acids. CDR3 in amino acids: CSVTDTRDTGELFF. CDR3 bases: TGCAGCGTTACCGACACGCGGGACACCGGGGAGCTGTTTTTT.

J is TRBJ2-1 and V is TRBV25-1; maybe TRBD1 (6 bases). The germline V gene encodes CDR1 MGHDK and CDR2 SYGVNS. The CDR3 is 14 amino acids. With 3 bases removed from V and 4 bases from J, the gap between germline ends came to 10 bases. The CDR3 sequence is CASSDPDSYNEQFF. CDR3 nucleotide sequence: TGTGCCAGCAGTGACCCGGACAGTTACAATGAGCAGTTCTTC.

The V and J genes are TRBV27 and TRBJ2-2; 7 nucleotides align to TRBD2. The ends lost 3 bases at V and 5 bases at J; junction bases unmatched: 6. Germline CDR1 is MNHEY and CDR2 is SMNVEV (reference sequence). The CDR3 length is 15 residues. The DNA for the CDR3 is TGTGCCAGCAGTTTTGCGCAGGGAGGGACCGGGGAGCTGTTTTTT. This translates into CASSFAQGGTGELFF.

The CDR3 loop is CASSQQGAGGGYTF. In DNA, the CDR3 is TGTGCCAGCAGCCAACAGGGGGCCGGAGGGGGCTACACCTTC. V gene TRBV7-2 combines with J gene TRBJ1-2; 9 nucleotides agree with TRBD1. CDR3 length equals 14 residues. Trimming removed 5 bases from V and 8 bases from J; junction bases left unmatched: 9. From germline, CDR1 is SGHTA and CDR2 FQGNSA.

The gene calls are TRBV7-3 and TRBJ2-1, with 7 bases fitting TRBD1. The CDR3 is made up of 15 amino acids. The germline V gene encodes CDR1 SGHTA and CDR2 FQGTGA. V lost 5 bases and J lost 1; bases outside the gene matches: 5. DNA for the CDR3: TGTGCCAGCAGCCAGAGGGGACAGTCCTACAATGAGCAGTTCTTC. This translates into CASSQRGQSYNEQFF.

Only one count was recorded for this clone. This chain connects TRBV10-3 to TRBJ1-3; 7 positions agree with TRBD1. V lost 5 bases and J lost 0; bases outside the gene matches: 13. The germline V gene encodes CDR1 ENHRY and CDR2 SYGVKD. This CDR3 has 18 residues. This CDR3 is CAISSDREGLLSGNTIYF. DNA of the CDR3: TGTGCCATCAGTAGTGACAGGGAAGGCCTCCTCTCTGGAAACACCATATATTTT.

The chain uses TRBV19 and TRBJ1-2, with TRBD1 matching over 7 bases. The CDR3 runs 13 residues. Germline V gives CDR1 LNHDA, CDR2 SQIVND (reference sequence). The trim removed 10 bases at V and 3 bases at J, leaving 8 bases unmatched. Written as DNA, the CDR3 is TGTGCCACGGGACAGCGCGGTGACTATGGCTACACCTTC. It translates to CATGQRGDYGYTF.

In regard to this clone: Other DNA sequences in the same sample also yield this CDR3. The J gene is TRBJ2-3, the V gene TRBV30; D remains ambiguous. The CDR3 spans 11 residues. Trimming pared 3 bases from V and 3 bases from J, leaving 4 bases between. Germline lookup yields CDR1 GTSNPN and CDR2 SVGIG (reference sequence). This CDR3 reads CAWSSTDTQYF. CDR3 in DNA: TGTGCCTGGAGCAGTACAGATACGCAGTATTTT.

This clone was observed a single time. V and J are TRBV27 and TRBJ2-2; D is undetermined. Germline V gene lookup returns CDR1 MNHEY and CDR2 SMNVEV (reference sequence). The CDR3 spans 13 residues. V was cut by 1 base and J by 4 bases, with 4 bases left in between. The CDR3 spells CASSLFITGELFF. Here the CDR3 DNA reads TGTGCCAGCAGTTTATTTATCACCGGGGAGCTGTTTTTT.

The chain carries TRBV6-5 and TRBJ2-3; 7 bases are shared with TRBD2. CDR1 is MNHEY, CDR2 SVGAGI, per germline. The CDR3 is made up of 14 amino acids. Germline trimming cut 2 bases from V and 1 base from J; bases unmatched to any gene: 0. The CDR3 loop reads CASSYGGGTDTQYF. CDR3 nucleotide sequence: TGTGCCAGCAGTTACGGGGGGGGCACAGATACGCAGTATTTT.

The chain links TRBV18 to TRBJ1-2; 8 bases are a match to TRBD1. This CDR3 spans 13 amino acids. The J segment lost 6 bases and the V segment lost 3 bases, leaving 3 bases of the junction unmatched. CDR1 is KGHSH and CDR2 is LQKENI in the germline V gene. The CDR3 region is CASSPGQEDGYTF. The CDR3 nucleotides read TGTGCCAGCTCACCGGGACAGGAGGATGGCTACACCTTC.

The V call is TRBV25-1, the J call TRBJ1-2, with TRBD1 matching 7 bases. J was trimmed by 8 bases and V by 6 bases; bases with no gene match: 6. Germline V gene lookup returns CDR1 MGHDK and CDR2 SYGVNS. The length of the CDR3 is 12 residues. DNA of the CDR3: TGTGCCAGCAGGACCGACAGGGTCGGCTACACCTTC. It codes for CASRTDRVGYTF.

This chain connects TRBV5-1 to TRBJ2-1; 10 positions agree with TRBD2. Looked up from germline, CDR1 is SGHRS and CDR2 is YFSETQ. V shed 4 bases and J 4 bases; nucleotides not matched to a gene: 5. This CDR3 region has 15 residues. The CDR3 spells CASSPPSGGYNEQFF. The CDR3 DNA reads TGCGCCAGCAGCCCACCTAGCGGGGGTTACAATGAGCAGTTCTTC.

The chain employs TRBV4-2 and TRBJ2-1; 8 bases fit TRBD2. V gave up 3 bases and J gave up 4 bases; unmatched junction bases: 8. The germline V gene encodes CDR1 LGHNA and CDR2 YNFKEQ. The CDR3 is 16 amino acids. For the CDR3, the DNA is TGTGCCAGCAGCCATATAAGCGGGGGCCGTTACAATGAGCAGTTCTTC. Translated, it gives CASSHISGGRYNEQFF.

This sequence joins TRBV19 and TRBJ1-5; TRBD1 aligns across 9 bases. Germline assignment: CDR1 LNHDA and CDR2 SQIVND (reference sequence). V shed 7 bases and J 7 bases; nucleotides not matched to a gene: 11. The CDR3 totals 15 residues. CDR3 coding DNA: TGTGCCAGTACCAAGGCCCGGGACAGGGACCAGCCCCAGCATTTT. This codes for CASTKARDRDQPQHF.

The chain has TRBV5-1 and TRBJ2-3; 8 nucleotides agree with TRBD2. The germline V gene encodes CDR1 SGHRS and CDR2 YFSETQ. The CDR3 is made up of 17 amino acids. Trimming cost V 4 bases and J 6 bases; bases outside gene matches: 16. The DNA of the CDR3 is TGCGCCAGCAGCCTCCTGACTAGCGTGGGGCCCTCCGATACGCAGTATTTT. Its protein is CASSLLTSVGPSDTQYF.

The CDR3 loop is CASSQVAHNTGELFF. The CDR3 bases are TGCGCCAGCAGCCAAGTGGCCCATAACACCGGGGAGCTGTTTTTT. The chain links TRBV4-1 to TRBJ2-2; D is unresolved. With 1 base removed from V and 2 bases from J, the gap between germline ends came to 8 bases. Germline loops: CDR1 MGHRA, CDR2 YSYEKL. The length of the CDR3 is 15 residues.

The CDR3 reads CASSSGSGIQYF. In nucleotides, the CDR3 is TGTGCCAGCAGCTCAGGAAGCGGCATTCAGTACTTC. J is TRBJ2-4 and V is TRBV7-3, with D possibly being TRBD2 (5 bases). The V gene's germline CDR1 is SGHTA and CDR2 FQGTGA. With 4 bases removed from V and 9 bases from J, the gap between germline ends came to 10 bases. The length of the CDR3 is 12 residues.

This chain uses TRBV6-1 with TRBJ2-7; a possible D gene is TRBD1 (5 bases). The V gene lost 7 bases and the J gene lost 3 bases, with 10 bases spanning the gap. This CDR3 spans 12 amino acids. Germline CDR1 and CDR2: MNHNS and SASEGT. The CDR3 DNA is TGTGCCAGCACGGACATTTTCTACGAGCAGTACGTC. It is translated as CASTDIFYEQYV.

The V and J genes are TRBV28 and TRBJ2-6, with no clear D. There are 15 residues in the CDR3. Looked up from germline, CDR1 is MDHEN and CDR2 is SYDVKM. V lost 3 bases and J lost 2, with 8 bases in between. Here the CDR3 reads CASSLRTAGANVLTF. The CDR3 nucleotides read TGTGCCAGCAGTTTGAGAACAGCTGGGGCCAACGTCCTGACTTTC.

The J gene is TRBJ1-5, the V gene TRBV28, with unresolved D. CDR3 length equals 14 residues. Germline values: CDR1 MDHEN, CDR2 SYDVKM. Trimming took 11 bases from V and 4 from J, leaving 18 bases between them. CDR3 in amino acids: CAGRPTVPNQPQHF. CDR3 in DNA: TGTGCCGGAAGACCGACTGTCCCTAATCAGCCCCAGCATTTT.

The chain uses TRBV2 and TRBJ2-2; possible D gene TRBD2, 5 bases. Trimming took off 6 bases at V and 1 base at J, with 9 bases between the two ends. The CDR3 loop spans 14 amino acids. Germline CDR1 and CDR2: SNHLY and FYNNEI. The CDR3 DNA follows: TGTGCCAGCAGAACTAGTCTGAACACCGGGGAGCTGTTTTTT. The encoded protein is CASRTSLNTGELFF. Filled out from reference TRBV2 and TRBJ2-2, the complete variable domain reads EPEVTQTPSHQVTQMGQEVILRCVPISNHLYFYWYRQILGQKVEFLVSFYNNEISEKSEIFDDQFSVERPDGSNFTLKIRSTKLEDSAMYFCASRTSLNTGELFFGEGSRLTVL.

This chain links TRBV10-3 with TRBJ2-7; D might be TRBD1 (6 bases). The V end was cut by 9 bases, the J end by 0 bases, with 15 bases between. The CDR3 has 14 residues. CDR1 ENHRY and CDR2 SYGVKD come from the germline V gene. The CDR3 nucleotides are TGTGCCATTGGCGCAGGGGCTGCCTCCTACGAGCAGTACGTC. Residues: CAIGAGAASYEQYV.

The chain uses TRBV6-5 and TRBJ2-5; a possible D gene is TRBD2 (6 bases). CDR3 length equals 13 residues. Trimming pared 5 bases from V and 2 bases from J, leaving 9 bases between. Germline V gene data show CDR1 as MNHEY and CDR2 as SVGAGI. CDR3 protein: CASSRSGQETQYF. CDR3 DNA sequence: TGTGCCAGCAGTCGGAGCGGGCAAGAGACCCAGTACTTC.

The V call is TRBV6-5, the J call TRBJ1-1, with D hard to call. Germline V gene sequence: CDR1 MNHEY, CDR2 SVGAGI. The CDR3 has 14 residues. The V and J ends lost 3 bases and 0 bases respectively, with 8 bases between them. CDR3 nucleotides: TGTGCCAGCAGTTATGCACAGATGAACACTGAAGCTTTCTTT. It yields the protein CASSYAQMNTEAFF.

This chain uses TRBV7-2 with TRBJ1-3; D gene ambiguous. The V gene lost 1 base and the J gene lost 0 bases, with 7 bases spanning the gap. The CDR3 has 15 amino acids. From germline, CDR1 is SGHTA and CDR2 FQGNSA. The CDR3 bases are TGTGCCAGCAGCTTAGATAGCGGCTCTGGAAACACCATATATTTT. Amino acids: CASSLDSGSGNTIYF. The full variable domain, completed using reference TRBV7-2 and TRBJ1-3, is GAGVSQSPSNKVTEKGKDVELRCDPISGHTALYWYRQSLGQGLEFLIYFQGNSAPDKSGLPSDRFSAERTGGSVSTLTIQRTQQEDSAVYLCASSLDSGSGNTIYFGEGSWLTVV.

The chain couples TRBV10-2 to TRBJ1-2; TRBD1 agrees at 7 bases. Germline CDR1 and CDR2: WSHSY and SAAADI. The CDR3 is made up of 11 amino acids. V lost 8 bases to trimming and J lost 3 bases; unmatched junction nucleotides: 0. CDR3 loop: CASQGDYGYTF. The CDR3 nucleotides read TGCGCCAGCCAGGGGGACTATGGCTACACCTTC.

CDR3 bases: TGTGCCAGCTCCCGCTTGGGGGAGGTTAACTATGGCTACACCTTC. Its translation is CASSRLGEVNYGYTF. This chain links TRBV18 with TRBJ1-2; possible D gene TRBD1, 5 bases. V was pared by 6 bases and J by 1 base, with 15 bases between. Germline V gene sequence: CDR1 KGHSH, CDR2 LQKENI. This CDR3 comprises 15 residues.

The chain is built from TRBV20-1 and TRBJ2-2; D unclear. This CDR3 is 11 amino acids long. Trimming left V 7 bases short and J 4 bases short, with 7 bases between. Germline-derived CDR1 and CDR2 are DFQATT and SNEGSKA (reference sequence). This chain's CDR3 is CSVVSTGELFF. The CDR3 nucleotides read TGCAGTGTCGTCAGCACCGGGGAGCTGTTTTTT.